This TCR beta chain was recorded in a study of shared clonotypes between healthy human individuals. Points from the study as a whole: Non-shared clonotypes displayed generation probabilities falling below those of clonotypes present in all four donors.

Replicate PCRs run on sorted subsets employed 200 ng DNA, tens of thousands of T cell genomes. Original processing notes: Junction-only sequences without quality scores came from ImmunoSEQ, so filtering differed. The assay was immunoSEQ multiplex PCR, and TCRdb's table has in-frame clones only and misses some. V and J calls and clone size follow that table, whereas D and trimming were derived from the DNA. The repertoire holds about 820,000 clones, with 80% to 95% as singletons. Comment on this clone: Its antigen is currently unknown.

Positively selected for CCR7, the CD45RO-negative cells used as naive CD8 cells excluded terminally differentiated effector memory CD45RA+ cells. This sequence was found in a man aged 25 to 45 in good health. The sample comprised naive CD8+ T cells sorted from blood.

The CDR3 DNA is TGTGCCAGCAGTGGACTACAGGAGAGCTCTGGGGCCAACGTCCTGACTTTC. As protein: CASSGLQESSGANVLTF. V usage is TRBV25-1 and J usage is TRBJ2-6, with D perhaps assigned TRBD1 or TRBD2 (5 bases each). CDR1 MGHDK and CDR2 SYGVNS come from the germline V gene. This CDR3 spans 17 amino acids. V dropped 4 bases and J dropped 0 bases, with 13 bases sitting between them.